Below are 3 T cell receptor beta chains sequenced from a single sample in a study of T cells after posttransplantation cyclophosphamide. Assay used: immunoSEQ multiplex PCR; TCRdb lists only in-frame clones, some missing. The repertoire yields about 30,000 clones, none seen only once; the top ten contain under 5.5%. The sequenced sample was PBMCs. The receptors shown here come from a woman in her 30s in good health and a related stem cell transplant donor.

This clone occurred many times. The chain joins TRBV5-1 to TRBJ2-7; 8 bases match TRBD1. The CDR3 is made up of 15 amino acids. CDR1 is SGHRS and CDR2 is YFSETQ in the germline V gene. The J segment lost 1 base and the V segment lost 4 bases, leaving 7 bases of the junction unmatched. In nucleotides, the CDR3 is TGCGCCAGCAGCCCGGACAGGGACAGATCCTACGAGCAGTACTTC. Translating gives CASSPDRDRSYEQYF. Using reference TRBV5-1 and TRBJ2-7 for the parts outside the CDR3, the full variable domain is KAGVTQTPRYLIKTRGQQVTLSCSPISGHRSVSWYQQTPGQGLQFLFEYFSETQRNKGNFPGRFSGRQFSNSRSEMNVSTLELGDSALYLCASSPDRDRSYEQYFGPGTRLTVT.

This clone was detected ten times or more. This CDR3 is CASSDRGPNTGELFF. CDR3 DNA sequence: TGCGCCAGCAGCGACAGGGGGCCGAACACCGGGGAGCTGTTTTTT. The rearrangement links TRBV5-1 to TRBJ2-2; TRBD1 aligns across 10 bases. The germline V gene encodes CDR1 SGHRS and CDR2 YFSETQ. The CDR3 is made up of 15 amino acids. The trim removed 4 bases at V and 0 bases at J, leaving 0 bases unmatched. Full variable domain (rest looked up from reference TRBV5-1 and TRBJ2-2): KAGVTQTPRYLIKTRGQQVTLSCSPISGHRSVSWYQQTPGQGLQFLFEYFSETQRNKGNFPGRFSGRQFSNSRSEMNVSTLELGDSALYLCASSDRGPNTGELFFGEGSRLTVL.

This clone was detected many times. J is TRBJ1-2 and V is TRBV7-2; 7 bases are a match to TRBD1. After removal of 6 bases from V and 0 bases from J, the junction contained 7 bases not matched to a gene. The CDR3 runs 15 residues. Germline CDR1 reads SGHTA; CDR2 reads FQGNSA. This CDR3 reads CASRQGWGSNYGYTF. CDR3 bases: TGTGCCAGCAGACAGGGGTGGGGATCTAACTATGGCTACACCTTC.